The present entry profiles one TCR beta chain with its context. Its antigen is not identified. Here immunoSEQ multiplex PCR was the method, and the copy in TCRdb shows in-frame clones only, minus some. The sample holds 50,000 to 65,000 clones, around 86% seen once. Time point meaning: week 23, last vaccination. All doses held 300 ug of mutant IDH1 20-mer peptide, with topical imiquimod. This sample stems from a study of a mutant IDH1 vaccine in newly diagnosed glioma. Study-wide results and limits: Detectable vaccine-induced immune responses arose in more than 85% of patients.

In germline, CDR1 is MGHRA, CDR2 YSYEKL. V was clipped by 2 bases and J by 0 bases, with 10 bases between them. This CDR3 has 15 residues. The source of this sequence is a man aged 40-49 years with glioma. The sample consisted of PBMCs, taken from a glioma patient whose treatment included an IDH1 peptide vaccine. V and J are TRBV4-1 and TRBJ1-1, with D possibly TRBD1 on 5 matching bases. CDR3 DNA sequence: TGCGCCAGCAGCCAATCGGGACTCATGAACACTGAAGCTTTCTTT. Amino acid sequence: CASSQSGLMNTEAFF.